The next 2 T cell receptor beta chains were all read from a single sample in a study of blood T cell repertoires in COVID-19. Libraries were prepared by immunoSEQ multiplex PCR; TCRdb keeps only in-frame clonotypes and omits some of them. The table has around 380,000 clones, about 90% seen once. Sequencing was carried out using PBMCs or T cells enriched from blood (not recorded which). These receptors were obtained from a man aged 25-45 years who had recovered from COVID-19.

V gene TRBV7-8 combines with J gene TRBJ1-1; the D gene is possibly TRBD1 (6 bases). This CDR3 contains 18 residues. V was clipped by 5 bases and J by 5 bases, with 27 bases between them. Germline loops: CDR1 SGHVS, CDR2 FQNEAQ. The CDR3 protein is CASSPTAQGSLFWTEAFF. CDR3 DNA sequence: TGTGCCAGCAGCCCGACGGCCCAGGGGTCCCTTTTTTGGACTGAAGCTTTCTTT.

The chain has TRBV7-9 and TRBJ2-4; weak D call: TRBD1 (5 bases). V was cut by 1 base and J by 6 bases, with 10 bases left in between. Germline CDR1 reads SEHNR; CDR2 reads FQNEAQ (reference sequence). CDR3 length equals 14 residues. The CDR3 bases are TGTGCCAGCAGCTTAGTAGGGGCCCGAAACATTCAGTACTTC. It codes for CASSLVGARNIQYF.